The next 10 T cell receptor beta chains were all read from a single sample in a study of T-cell memory formation after mild COVID-19. Each CDR3 protein gets one entry after TCRdb re-called the 5' RACE reads with MiXCR. The sample has roughly 130,000 distinct CDR3 sequences; about 6% are singletons. Sample: PBMCs or a T cell subset sorted from them (not recorded which). The source of these receptors is an adult woman who had mild COVID-19 (a few samples of this study predate the infection). Cell type and time point are not known.

This clonotype showed up many times. This chain uses TRBV12-3 or TRBV12-4 with TRBJ2-1, with D perhaps TRBD1 (5 bases). V gave up 6 bases and J gave up 0 bases, with 12 bases separating them. This CDR3 contains 15 residues. CDR3 coding DNA: TGTGCCAGCAGCCTCAGGGAAGGCTCCTACAATGAGCAGTTCTTC. It specifies CASSLREGSYNEQFF.

The chain combines TRBV3-1 with TRBJ1-1; D is unresolved. The V and J ends lost 0 bases and 0 bases respectively, with 11 bases between them. CDR1 is LGHDT, CDR2 YNNKEL, per germline (reference sequence). The CDR3 loop spans 16 amino acids. In DNA, the CDR3 is TGTGCCAGCAGCCAAGATCTAGGGATAATGAACACTGAAGCTTTCTTT. Protein sequence: CASSQDLGIMNTEAFF.

This clonotype turned up a few times. V is TRBV4-3 and J is TRBJ1-2, with no clear D. The germline V gene encodes CDR1 LGHNA and CDR2 YSLEER. V was shortened by 0 bases and J by 7 bases, with 9 bases between the two germline ends. The CDR3 is 13 amino acids. CDR3 coding DNA: TGCGCCAGCAGCCAAGATATAAGTAGTGGCTACACCTTC. It translates to CASSQDISSGYTF.

A few counts support this clonotype. Written as DNA, the CDR3 is TGCAGTGCTTCCAAACTAGTCCCCGGGGAGCAGTACTTC. Encoded protein: CSASKLVPGEQYF. The rearrangement joins TRBV20-1 to TRBJ2-7, with D possibly matching TRBD2 (5 bases). This CDR3 has 13 amino acids. V lost 5 bases and J 7 bases, leaving 18 bases between the germline ends. The germline V gene encodes CDR1 DFQATT and CDR2 SNEGSKA (reference sequence).

This clonotype was observed a handful of times. In DNA form, the CDR3 reads TGTGCCAGCAGCTCGACAGGGGCTCATCTATTTGAAGCTTTCTTT. Translating gives CASSSTGAHLFEAFF. The chain employs TRBV5-5 and TRBJ1-1; TRBD1 aligns across 8 bases. Germline V gene lookup returns CDR1 SGHKS and CDR2 YYEKEE (reference sequence). There are 15 residues in the CDR3. Losses at the gene ends were 3 bases for V and 7 bases for J; bases not matched to a gene: 11.

This clonotype has more than one count but fewer than ten. As DNA, the CDR3 is TGCGCCAGCAGCGCATCCAGGAATTTGGACTATGGCTACACCTTC. This translates into CASSASRNLDYGYTF. The genes are TRBV5-1 and TRBJ1-2; D gene unclear. There are 15 residues in the CDR3. V was trimmed by 4 bases and J by 3 bases, leaving 16 bases between them. Germline V gene lookup returns CDR1 SGHRS and CDR2 YFSETQ.

This clonotype was detected only a few times. The CDR3 sequence: CASSFNGGNQPQHF. For the CDR3, the DNA is TGTGCCAGCAGCTTTAACGGAGGCAATCAGCCCCAGCATTTT. This chain joins TRBV7-2 and TRBJ1-5; D gene unclear. Germline CDR1 is SGHTA and CDR2 is FQGNSA. This CDR3 has 14 amino acids. Trimming removed 3 bases at V and 2 bases at J, with 8 bases between.

The sample holds a few counts of this clonotype. The V and J genes are TRBV18 and TRBJ1-5; D gene uncertain. CDR3 length equals 13 residues. The germline CDR1 and CDR2 sequences are KGHSH and LQKENI. Between the trimmed V and J ends, which lost 3 bases and 7 bases, there was a span of 10 bases. The CDR3 sequence: CASSPHPRQPQHF. CDR3 DNA: TGTGCCAGCTCACCGCACCCCCGCCAGCCCCAGCATTTT. Complete variable domain (other parts from reference TRBV18 and TRBJ1-5): NAGVMQNPRHLVRRRGQEARLRCSPMKGHSHVYWYRQLPEEGLKFMVYLQKENIIDESGMPKERFSAEFPKEGPSILRIQQVVRGDSAAYFCASSPHPRQPQHFGDGTRLSIL.

In its sample, this clonotype was seen a few times. CDR3 sequence (DNA): TGTGCCAGCAGTTCACCCTCCACAGGGGGGTATGGCTACACCTTC. Translation gives CASSSPSTGGYGYTF. This chain uses TRBV27 with TRBJ1-2, with TRBD1 matching 8 bases. Germline V gives CDR1 MNHEY, CDR2 SMNVEV (reference sequence). The CDR3 is made up of 15 amino acids. With V trimmed by 4 bases and J by 5 bases, 9 bases remained unmatched.

This clonotype appeared many times. V is TRBV12-3 or TRBV12-4 and J is TRBJ2-5; D is unresolved. V was trimmed by 2 bases and J by 1 base, leaving 5 bases between them. This CDR3 contains 13 residues. CDR3 sequence (DNA): TGTGCCAGCAGTTTACCGGGCCAAGAGACCCAGTACTTC. It codes for CASSLPGQETQYF.